This TCR beta chain was captured in a study of T cell responses to AZD1222 COVID-19 vaccine. In the study overall: Pooled in the analysis were second doses at about 4 or about 12 weeks. Broader study findings: A mostly white British donor set with more females was recruited, and clonal diversity was possibly underestimated. Among spike-specific TCRs, nearly half reportedly target unmutated variant regions.

Measured with immunoSEQ multiplex PCR; TCRdb has only the in-frame clones, and not every one. The data hold about 160,000 clones, with around 90% observed a single time. V lost 0 bases to trimming and J lost 2 bases, with 8 bases between them. The CDR3 covers 15 residues. Germline V lookup: CDR1 SGHRS, CDR2 YFSETQ. Comment on this clone: Its antigen is still unknown.

The sequenced sample was peripheral blood, obtained on day 0 of AZD1222 vaccination. J is TRBJ2-2 and V is TRBV5-1; D ambiguous. This sequence originates from an adult in good health. The CDR3 is CASSLGAANTGELFF. CDR3 in DNA: TGCGCCAGCAGCTTGGGGGCAGCCAACACCGGGGAGCTGTTTTTT.